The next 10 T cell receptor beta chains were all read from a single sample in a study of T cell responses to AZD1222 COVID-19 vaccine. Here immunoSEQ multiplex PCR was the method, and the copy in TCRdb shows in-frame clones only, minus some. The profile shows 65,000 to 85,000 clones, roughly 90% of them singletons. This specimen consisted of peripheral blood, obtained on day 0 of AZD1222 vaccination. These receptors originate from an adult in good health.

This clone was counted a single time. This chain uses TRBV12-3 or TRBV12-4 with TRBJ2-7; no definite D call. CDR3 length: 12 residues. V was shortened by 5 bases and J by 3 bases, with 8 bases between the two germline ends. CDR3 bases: TGTGCCAGCAGTAAGTCTGACTACGAGCAGTACTTC. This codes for CASSKSDYEQYF.

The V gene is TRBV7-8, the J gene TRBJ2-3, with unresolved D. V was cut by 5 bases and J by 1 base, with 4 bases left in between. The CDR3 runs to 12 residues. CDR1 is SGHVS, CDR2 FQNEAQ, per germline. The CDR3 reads CASSRGTDTQYF. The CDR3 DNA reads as TGTGCCAGCAGCCGGGGCACAGATACGCAGTATTTT.

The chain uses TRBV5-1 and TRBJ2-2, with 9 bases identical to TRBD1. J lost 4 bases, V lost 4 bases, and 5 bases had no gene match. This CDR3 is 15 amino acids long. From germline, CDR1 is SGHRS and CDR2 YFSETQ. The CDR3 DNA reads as TGCGCCAGCAGCCCGACAGGGGGAGTCACCGGGGAGCTGTTTTTT. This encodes CASSPTGGVTGELFF.

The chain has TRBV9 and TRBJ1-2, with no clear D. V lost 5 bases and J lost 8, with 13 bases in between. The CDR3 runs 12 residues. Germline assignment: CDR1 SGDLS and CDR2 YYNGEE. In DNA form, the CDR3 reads TGTGCCAGCAGTTCAGATGCTAAAGGCTACACCTTC. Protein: CASSSDAKGYTF.

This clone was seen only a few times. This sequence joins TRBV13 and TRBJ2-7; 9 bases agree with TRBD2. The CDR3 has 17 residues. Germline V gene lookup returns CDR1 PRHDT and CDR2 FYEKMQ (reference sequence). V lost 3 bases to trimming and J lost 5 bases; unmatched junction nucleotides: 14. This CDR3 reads CASSLALAGKHSDEQYF. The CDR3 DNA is TGTGCCAGCAGCTTGGCCCTAGCGGGAAAACACTCGGACGAGCAGTACTTC.

This CDR3 reads CASSTEFMNTEAFF. The CDR3 region has the DNA TGTGCCAGCAGCACCGAGTTTATGAACACTGAAGCTTTCTTT. J is TRBJ1-1 and V is TRBV21-1. TRBV21-1 represents a pseudogene. The CDR3 is 14 residues long.

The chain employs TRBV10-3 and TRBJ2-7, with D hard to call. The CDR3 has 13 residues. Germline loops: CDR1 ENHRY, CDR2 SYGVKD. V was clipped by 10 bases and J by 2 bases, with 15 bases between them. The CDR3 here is CASLLRGPYEQYF. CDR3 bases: TGTGCCAGCCTCCTCCGTGGCCCCTACGAGCAGTACTTC.

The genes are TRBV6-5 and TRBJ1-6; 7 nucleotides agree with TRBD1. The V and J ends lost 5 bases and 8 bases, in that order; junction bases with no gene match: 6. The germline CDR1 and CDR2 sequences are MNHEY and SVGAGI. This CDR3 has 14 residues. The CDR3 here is CASSRGQEDSPLHF. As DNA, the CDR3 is TGTGCCAGCAGTAGAGGACAGGAGGATTCACCCCTCCACTTT.

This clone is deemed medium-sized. The CDR3 DNA reads TGCGCCAGCAGCTTGGTGGGGTGGGACTCTCTCTACAATGAGCAGTTCTTC. It codes for CASSLVGWDSLYNEQFF. The V call is TRBV5-1, the J call TRBJ2-1, with a tentative D call TRBD2 (6 bases). Germline-derived CDR1 and CDR2 are SGHRS and YFSETQ. The CDR3 loop spans 17 amino acids. V shed 0 bases and J shed 3 bases, with 16 bases lying between them.

CDR3 sequence: CSASPASMSGSYNSPLHF. Written as DNA, the CDR3 is TGCAGTGCTAGTCCGGCATCGATGTCGGGCTCCTATAATTCACCCCTCCACTTT. The rearrangement uses TRBV20-1 and TRBJ1-6, with D unresolved. V dropped 3 bases and J dropped 0 bases, with 18 bases sitting between them. The CDR3 is 18 amino acids. Germline values: CDR1 DFQATT, CDR2 SNEGSKA (reference sequence).